The 31 T cell receptor beta chains below come from one sample, sequenced in a study of blood T cell repertoires in COVID-19. TCRdb's table, derived via immunoSEQ multiplex PCR, lists solely in-frame clones and lacks some. The sample lists approximately 120,000 clones; 85% were seen once. Sequencing used peripheral blood. Source of these receptors: a man older than 75 with active or convalescent COVID-19.

The V gene is TRBV3-1 (or the pseudogene TRBV3-2), the J gene TRBJ2-7, with a weak D call TRBD1 (5 bases). The CDR3 consists of 18 residues. CDR1 and CDR2 (germline): LGHDT, YNNKEL (reference sequence). V was pared by 0 bases and J by 3 bases, with 21 bases between. The CDR3 here is CASSQDRPGLGLYYEQYF. The CDR3 region has the DNA TGTGCCAGCAGCCAAGATAGGCCAGGGCTTGGGCTCTACTACGAGCAGTACTTC.

The chain has TRBV5-1 and TRBJ2-7, with 7 bases matching TRBD2. Germline CDR1 SGHRS, CDR2 YFSETQ. The CDR3 is 15 amino acids. The V and J ends lost 1 base and 1 base, in that order; junction bases with no gene match: 5. This CDR3 reads CASSLTAGESYEQYF. CDR3 sequence (DNA): TGCGCCAGCAGCTTGACTGCGGGGGAATCCTACGAGCAGTACTTC.

The chain combines TRBV5-5 with TRBJ1-5; 7 bases match TRBD1. The length of the CDR3 is 14 residues. Germline assignment: CDR1 SGHKS and CDR2 YYEKEE (reference sequence). Losses at the gene ends were 4 bases for V and 4 bases for J; bases not matched to a gene: 5. CDR3 loop: CASSEGTANQPQHF. CDR3 coding DNA: TGTGCCAGCAGCGAAGGGACAGCTAATCAGCCCCAGCATTTT. Filled out from reference TRBV5-5 and TRBJ1-5, the complete variable domain reads DAGVTQSPTHLIKTRGQQVTLRCSPISGHKSVSWYQQVLGQGPQFIFQYYEKEERGRGNFPDRFSARQFPNYSSELNVNALLLGDSALYLCASSEGTANQPQHFGDGTRLSIL.

This CDR3 reads CASSSRDRFTDTQYF. The CDR3 DNA is TGTGCCAGCAGTTCCCGGGACAGGTTCACAGATACGCAGTATTTT. This rearrangement joins TRBV27 to TRBJ2-3; 8 bases line up with TRBD1. The V gene's germline CDR1 is MNHEY and CDR2 SMNVEV (reference sequence). This CDR3 has 15 residues. Trimming cost V 4 bases and J 2 bases; bases outside gene matches: 5.

This clone has a single count. This chain uses TRBV19 with TRBJ2-7; TRBD2 aligns across 9 bases. The length of the CDR3 is 15 residues. CDR1 is LNHDA and CDR2 is SQIVND in the germline V gene (reference sequence). The V gene end was trimmed by 6 bases and the J gene end by 3 bases; junction bases not matched to a gene: 9. The CDR3 spells CASSGPRGGDYEQYF. As DNA, the CDR3 is TGTGCCAGTAGCGGCCCGCGGGGGGGCGACTACGAGCAGTACTTC.

The rearrangement joins TRBV7-8 to TRBJ1-1; no firm D call. With 5 bases removed from V and 1 base from J, the gap between germline ends came to 17 bases. Per germline, CDR1 SGHVS and CDR2 FQNEAQ. The CDR3 extends over 16 amino acids. The CDR3 DNA is TGTGCCAGCAGCCCCCGGACTAGGGTTTCGAACACTGAAGCTTTCTTT. This encodes CASSPRTRVSNTEAFF.

In nucleotides, the CDR3 is TGTGCCAGCAGTCCGTCGCGGGGATCCCGAGAGACCCAGTACTTC. Residues: CASSPSRGSRETQYF. This rearrangement joins TRBV6-1 to TRBJ2-5, with D tentatively TRBD2 (6 bases). The V and J ends lost 5 bases and 4 bases respectively, with 17 bases between them. CDR1 and CDR2 (germline): MNHNS, SASEGT. The CDR3 totals 15 residues.

This clone occurred a few times. For the CDR3, the DNA is TGTGCCAGCAGCTTAGGACAGGGGGGACATCAGCCCCAGCATTTT. It translates to CASSLGQGGHQPQHF. V gene TRBV5-5 combines with J gene TRBJ1-5, with 10 positions matching TRBD1. Germline lookup yields CDR1 SGHKS and CDR2 YYEKEE (reference sequence). Trimming at V came to 2 bases and at J to 5 bases, leaving 4 bases not matched to a gene. CDR3 length: 15 amino acids.

The genes are TRBV11-1 and TRBJ1-4; 7 bases agree with TRBD1. J gave up 5 bases and V 6 bases, and 6 bases lay outside the gene matches. Germline assignment: CDR1 SGHAT and CDR2 FQDESV (reference sequence). The CDR3 totals 14 residues. DNA of the CDR3: TGTGCCAGCAGTACACAGGGGCAGAATGAAAAACTGTTTTTT. Its translation: CASSTQGQNEKLFF.

The V gene is TRBV7-8, the J gene TRBJ2-4, with TRBD2 matching 10 bases. V lost 3 bases and J lost 4; bases outside the gene matches: 0. CDR1 and CDR2 (germline): SGHVS, FQNEAQ. The CDR3 consists of 14 residues. The CDR3 region is CASSFSGGKNIQYF. For the CDR3, the DNA is TGTGCCAGCAGCTTTAGCGGGGGGAAAAACATTCAGTACTTC.

The chain couples TRBV24-1 to TRBJ2-1; 10 nucleotides match TRBD2. V lost 2 bases, J lost 8 bases, and 5 bases stayed unmatched. CDR1 is KGHDR, CDR2 SFDVKD, per germline. CDR3 size: 15 residues. This CDR3 reads CATSDYSGGWDEQFF. The CDR3 DNA sequence: TGTGCCACCAGTGATTATAGCGGGGGGTGGGATGAGCAGTTCTTC.

The rearrangement uses TRBV4-2 and TRBJ1-2; D may be TRBD1 (5 bases). Trimming shortened V by 3 bases and J by 6 bases, and 11 bases separated the two germline ends. The CDR3 covers 13 residues. CDR1 LGHNA and CDR2 YNFKEQ come from the germline V gene. The CDR3 loop reads CASSQFRADGYTF. CDR3 DNA sequence: TGTGCCAGCAGCCAGTTCAGGGCGGATGGCTACACCTTC.

The J gene is TRBJ2-6, the V gene TRBV7-3, with D unclear. The CDR3 is made up of 13 amino acids. Per germline, CDR1 SGHTA and CDR2 FQGTGA. With 5 bases removed from V and 2 bases from J, the gap between germline ends came to 4 bases. The CDR3 sequence is CASSQTGANVLTF. The CDR3 DNA follows: TGTGCCAGCAGCCAGACTGGGGCCAACGTCCTGACTTTC.

The rearrangement uses TRBV7-3 and TRBJ2-3; 9 bases align to TRBD1. The trim removed 4 bases at V and 4 bases at J, leaving 6 bases unmatched. Per germline, CDR1 SGHTA and CDR2 FQGTGA. This CDR3 is 15 amino acids long. CDR3 sequence: CASSSGQGPADTQYF. CDR3 DNA: TGTGCCAGCAGCTCGGGACAGGGTCCTGCAGATACGCAGTATTTT.

The rearrangement joins TRBV4-1 to TRBJ1-1; TRBD1 is a possible D gene (5 bases). Germline CDR1 is MGHRA and CDR2 is YSYEKL. The ends were cut back, 2 bases at V and 0 bases at J, with 13 bases in the middle. CDR3 length equals 16 residues. The CDR3 protein is CASSQPRQFMNTEAFF. CDR3 in DNA: TGCGCCAGCAGCCAACCCCGACAGTTCATGAACACTGAAGCTTTCTTT.

The V call is TRBV19, the J call TRBJ2-1, with 9 bases lining up with TRBD1. The CDR3 loop spans 14 amino acids. V gave up 10 bases and J gave up 4 bases; unmatched junction bases: 8. From germline, CDR1 is LNHDA and CDR2 SQIVND (reference sequence). For the CDR3, the DNA is TGTGCCACTTGGACAGGGGTCCCTTACAATGAGCAGTTCTTC. It is translated as CATWTGVPYNEQFF.

J is TRBJ2-5 and V is TRBV2, with a weak D call TRBD1 (6 bases). V was pared by 8 bases and J by 7 bases, with 17 bases between. The CDR3 has 13 residues. Germline V lookup: CDR1 SNHLY, CDR2 FYNNEI. The CDR3 protein is CASLGTPRGTQYF. The CDR3 DNA sequence: TGTGCCAGCCTCGGGACACCCCGAGGGACCCAGTACTTC.

V and J are TRBV5-1 and TRBJ2-4, with 8 bases identical to TRBD1. V was clipped by 4 bases and J by 1 base; unmatched bases: 7. This CDR3 comprises 16 residues. Germline CDR1 and CDR2: SGHRS and YFSETQ. The CDR3 nucleotides are TGCGCCAGCAGCATGGGGACAGGTGACGCCAAAAACATTCAGTACTTC. Amino acid sequence: CASSMGTGDAKNIQYF.

The CDR3: CASSLGAGGVNEQFF. The CDR3 DNA follows: TGCGCCAGCAGCTTGGGGGCGGGAGGCGTCAATGAGCAGTTCTTC. The chain is built from TRBV5-1 and TRBJ2-1; 8 nucleotides agree with TRBD2. V shed 0 bases, J shed 6 bases, and the junction held 5 bases outside the gene matches. The CDR3 runs to 15 residues. Germline V gene data show CDR1 as SGHRS and CDR2 as YFSETQ.

The table lists this clone with a count of one. This chain joins TRBV5-1 and TRBJ2-7; TRBD1 might be the D (5 bases). Germline V gene sequence: CDR1 SGHRS, CDR2 YFSETQ. The ends were cut back, 4 bases at V and 7 bases at J, with 18 bases in the middle. The CDR3 runs 14 residues. CDR3 sequence reads: CASSTPGRSIEQYF. Here the CDR3 DNA reads TGCGCCAGCAGCACCCCAGGGCGGTCTATAGAGCAGTACTTC.

This rearrangement joins TRBV2 to TRBJ1-6; no clear D. The length of the CDR3 is 13 residues. CDR1 is SNHLY and CDR2 is FYNNEI in the germline V gene. Trimming stripped 7 bases from V and 10 bases from J, with 14 bases between. The CDR3 region has the DNA TGTGCCAGCACTGGGAGTTCGCGGTCACCCCTCCACTTT. Translated, it gives CASTGSSRSPLHF.

The gene calls are TRBV28 and TRBJ2-7; 8 bases are a match to TRBD2. V dropped 4 bases and J dropped 5; count of bases not matched to a gene: 10. CDR1 MDHEN and CDR2 SYDVKM come from the germline V gene. The CDR3 spans 15 residues. DNA of the CDR3: TGTGCCAGCAGTTACCCAGGGCGGGGGGTCGACGAGCAGTACTTC. The encoded protein is CASSYPGRGVDEQYF.

The V and J genes are TRBV9 and TRBJ1-2, with 7 bases that match TRBD1. Germline lookup yields CDR1 SGDLS and CDR2 YYNGEE. V lost 0 bases and J lost 5; bases outside the gene matches: 7. The CDR3 sequence is 15 residues long. The CDR3 loop is CASSVAPGGTYGYTF. For the CDR3, the DNA is TGTGCCAGCAGCGTAGCCCCAGGGGGGACATATGGCTACACCTTC.

J is TRBJ1-2 and V is TRBV4-2; D call uncertain. Per the germline V gene, CDR1 is LGHNA and CDR2 is YNFKEQ. This CDR3 is built from 12 residues. V lost 3 bases and J lost 6, with 8 bases in between. The CDR3 bases are TGTGCCAGCAGCCATTACGGGGATGGCTACACCTTC. Amino acid sequence: CASSHYGDGYTF.

CDR3 DNA: TGTGCCAGCGGGACTAGCGGGAGAGATACGCAGTATTTT. Translated: CASGTSGRDTQYF. The V call is TRBV11-3, the J call TRBJ2-3; the match to TRBD2 covers 14 bases. Unmatched junction bases numbered 0, after V lost 8 bases and J lost 5 bases. The length of the CDR3 is 13 residues. Germline lookup yields CDR1 SGHNT and CDR2 YENEEA.

The CDR3 here is CASSLGRRANYGYTF. In DNA, the CDR3 is TGTGCCAGCAGCTTAGGCAGGCGGGCTAACTATGGCTACACCTTC. J is TRBJ1-2 and V is TRBV7-2; no clear D gene. This CDR3 is built from 15 residues. Trimming left V 1 base short and J 0 bases short, with 9 bases between. Germline lookup yields CDR1 SGHTA and CDR2 FQGNSA. The entire variable domain, with the rest obtained from reference TRBV7-2 and TRBJ1-2, is as follows: GAGVSQSPSNKVTEKGKDVELRCDPISGHTALYWYRQSLGQGLEFLIYFQGNSAPDKSGLPSDRFSAERTGGSVSTLTIQRTQQEDSAVYLCASSLGRRANYGYTFGSGTRLTVV.

The chain combines TRBV6-2 or TRBV6-3 with TRBJ1-2; D is undetermined. The CDR3 runs 12 residues. Germline CDR1 reads MNHEY; CDR2 reads SVGEGT. The V end was cut by 4 bases, the J end by 4 bases, with 7 bases between. The CDR3 DNA reads as TGTGCCAGCAGTTTCGGCGGCTATGGCTACACCTTC. Protein: CASSFGGYGYTF.

This chain joins TRBV3-1 (or the pseudogene TRBV3-2) and TRBJ1-1; D ambiguous. V lost 0 bases to trimming and J lost 10 bases, with 12 bases between them. The germline V gene encodes CDR1 LGHDT and CDR2 YNNKEL (reference sequence). CDR3 length equals 13 residues. CDR3 sequence: CASSQDRRGLAFF. The CDR3 region has the DNA TGTGCCAGCAGCCAAGATAGGCGAGGATTAGCTTTCTTT.

The genes are TRBV7-8 and TRBJ1-1; D is undetermined. Germline CDR1 SGHVS, CDR2 FQNEAQ. V was trimmed by 1 base and J by 0 bases, leaving 12 bases between them. The CDR3 extends over 16 amino acids. The CDR3 sequence: CASSLGATRLNTEAFF. The CDR3 coding sequence is TGTGCCAGCAGCTTAGGGGCGACACGGCTGAACACTGAAGCTTTCTTT.

This clone came up a few times. This sequence joins TRBV19 and TRBJ1-2, with 8 bases identical to TRBD1. Unmatched junction bases numbered 9, after V lost 10 bases and J lost 2 bases. Per the germline V gene, CDR1 is LNHDA and CDR2 is SQIVND (reference sequence). CDR3 length: 14 amino acids. The DNA for the CDR3 is TGTGCCACTCGCAGGACAGGGCAGAACTATGGCTACACCTTC. It yields the protein CATRRTGQNYGYTF.

This chain connects TRBV29-1 to TRBJ2-5, with 8 bases identical to TRBD1. V dropped 6 bases and J dropped 3; count of bases not matched to a gene: 9. The CDR3 sequence is 14 residues long. CDR1 and CDR2 (germline): SQVTM, ANQGSEA. CDR3 in amino acids: CSVTRTGSKETQYF. The CDR3 DNA reads as TGCAGCGTGACCCGGACAGGGTCAAAAGAGACCCAGTACTTC. Using reference TRBV29-1 and TRBJ2-5 for the parts outside the CDR3, the full variable domain is SAVISQKPSRDICQRGTSLTIQCQVDSQVTMMFWYRQQPGQSLTLIATANQGSEATYESGFVIDKFPISRPNLTFSTLTVSNMSPEDSSIYLCSVTRTGSKETQYFGPGTRLLVL.